Listed below are T cell receptor beta chains from one sample, sequenced in a study of post-analysis software for immune sequencing data. Each CDR3 protein is one row after TCRdb ran MiXCR on the PCR reads. The sample lists about 560,000 distinct CDR3 sequences, about 44% occurring once. Sequencing was carried out using blood. Every receptor here comes from a girl between 5 and 17 years old with multiple sclerosis. The CDR3 runs from the conserved cysteine through the conserved F or W. Each record gives: CDR3 DNA, CDR3 protein, D gene, clone size, J gene, CDR3 length, V gene. A D gene is named only where the DNA matches it firmly. Size tells how often a clone was seen (once, few, many) or the class of an expanded clone, and some rows leave it out.

CDR3nt: TGTGCCACCAGCAGCGCGTCGGGGGGTAACTATGGCTACACCTTC; CDR3aa: CATSSASGGNYGYTF; d_gene: NA; abundance: NA; j_gene: TRBJ1-2; len: 15; v_gene: TRBV15
CDR3nt: TGTGCCAGCAGTTACCGACAGGGTACAGATACGCAGTATTTT; CDR3aa: CASSYRQGTDTQYF; d_gene: TRBD1; abundance: once; j_gene: TRBJ2-3; len: 14; v_gene: TRBV6-6
CDR3nt: TGTGCCATCAGTGAGTCGGTTGCGGGAGGGCCACATGAGCAGTACTTC; CDR3aa: CAISESVAGGPHEQYF; d_gene: TRBD2; abundance: NA; j_gene: TRBJ2-7; len: 16; v_gene: TRBV10-3
CDR3nt: TGTGCCAGCAGCTTAGTCCCCCCGACTAGAGGAGAAATTTACGAGCAGTACTTC; CDR3aa: CASSLVPPTRGEIYEQYF; d_gene: NA; abundance: NA; j_gene: TRBJ2-7; len: 18; v_gene: TRBV11-2
CDR3nt: TGTGCCAGCAGCTTTTCTCGGGAGGTCACCGGGGAGCTGTTTTTT; CDR3aa: CASSFSREVTGELFF; d_gene: TRBD2; abundance: many; j_gene: TRBJ2-2; len: 15; v_gene: TRBV5-6
CDR3nt: TGCGCCAGCACGCAATACAGGGGCGAGCAGTACTTC; CDR3aa: CASTQYRGEQYF; d_gene: TRBD1; abundance: NA; j_gene: TRBJ2-7; len: 12; v_gene: TRBV5-1
CDR3nt: TGTGCCAGCAGCTTAGGTCCGACAAACGGTGGCTACACCTTC; CDR3aa: CASSLGPTNGGYTF; d_gene: NA; abundance: NA; j_gene: TRBJ1-2; len: 14; v_gene: TRBV7-6
CDR3nt: TGTGCCAGCGGTGAAAACCAGGGGGCGCGCAATGAGCAGTACTTC; CDR3aa: CASGENQGARNEQYF; d_gene: TRBD1; abundance: NA; j_gene: TRBJ2-7; len: 15; v_gene: TRBV12-3/TRBV12-4
CDR3nt: TGTGCCGTTCGAGGAAAGAGCTCCTACGAGCAGTACTTC; CDR3aa: CAVRGKSSYEQYF; d_gene: NA; abundance: NA; j_gene: TRBJ2-7; len: 13; v_gene: TRBV6-5
CDR3nt: TGCGCCAGCAGCTTGCGCGGGAGAGTCCACGAGCAGTACTTC; CDR3aa: CASSLRGRVHEQYF; d_gene: TRBD2; abundance: NA; j_gene: TRBJ2-7; len: 14; v_gene: TRBV5-1
CDR3nt: TGCGCCAGCAGCTTGGCCGGGGAGTACACAGATACGCAGTATTTT; CDR3aa: CASSLAGEYTDTQYF; d_gene: NA; abundance: NA; j_gene: TRBJ2-3; len: 15; v_gene: TRBV5-1
CDR3nt: TGTGCCAGCAGTCCACGGTACAGGGCTGATGGCTACACCTTC; CDR3aa: CASSPRYRADGYTF; d_gene: NA; abundance: NA; j_gene: TRBJ1-2; len: 14; v_gene: TRBV12-3/TRBV12-4
CDR3nt: TGCAGTGCCAGCCGTAGCGGCTACGAGCAGTACTTC; CDR3aa: CSASRSGYEQYF; d_gene: NA; abundance: NA; j_gene: TRBJ2-7; len: 12; v_gene: TRBV20-1
CDR3nt: TGTGCCAGCAGCTTTTTGGGGCTGGACACTGAAGCTTTCTTT; CDR3aa: CASSFLGLDTEAFF; d_gene: NA; abundance: once; j_gene: TRBJ1-1; len: 14; v_gene: TRBV7-9
CDR3nt: TGCGCCAGCAGCCAAGTGGCCGACAGCTCCTACGAGCAGTACTTC; CDR3aa: CASSQVADSSYEQYF; d_gene: NA; abundance: NA; j_gene: TRBJ2-7; len: 15; v_gene: TRBV4-1
CDR3nt: TGTGCCAGCAGTCCTCCGTCCGGGATTGGCTATGGCTACACCTTC; CDR3aa: CASSPPSGIGYGYTF; d_gene: NA; abundance: NA; j_gene: TRBJ1-2; len: 15; v_gene: TRBV6-5
CDR3nt: TGTGCCAGCTCACCTGTCCAGCTAGATACGCAGTATTTT; CDR3aa: CASSPVQLDTQYF; d_gene: NA; abundance: NA; j_gene: TRBJ2-3; len: 13; v_gene: TRBV18